This T cell receptor beta chain was found in a study of blood T cell repertoires in COVID-19. Generated by immunoSEQ multiplex PCR, the TCRdb table keeps only in-frame clones and is missing some. The sample consists of fewer than 250,000 clones, about 83% of them appearing once. The CDR3 consists of 13 residues. V lost 2 bases and J lost 5, with 7 bases in between. CDR1 is LNHDA, CDR2 SQIVND, per germline (reference sequence). Sequencing was performed on peripheral blood. This chain joins TRBV19 and TRBJ2-1, with TRBD1 as a possible D gene (5 bases). The TCR sequence derives from a man aged 45-60 years with active or convalescent COVID-19. CDR3 region: CASSISRDNEQFF. CDR3 sequence (DNA): TGTGCCAGTAGTATATCCAGGGACAATGAGCAGTTCTTC. Full variable domain (outside the CDR3, taken from reference TRBV19 and TRBJ2-1): DGGITQSPKYLFRKEGQNVTLSCEQNLNHDAMYWYRQDPGQGLRLIYYSQIVNDFQKGDIAEGYSVSREKKESFPLTVTSAQKNPTAFYLCASSISRDNEQFFGPGTRLTVL.